This T cell receptor (beta chain) was identified in a study of shared clonotypes between healthy human individuals. Study-wide background: Per donor, three plates held CD4 naive cells, three held CD4 memory, two held CD8 naive and one held CD8 memory. Study-wide findings and caveats: Tissues were not sampled, only blood, and their repertoires likely differ.

A CD45RA+ naive subset and a CD45RA-negative memory subset were split from CD4+ cells. Replicate sorted-subset PCRs were loaded with roughly 190 ng DNA, about 30,000 T cell genomes. The assay was immunoSEQ multiplex PCR, and TCRdb's table has in-frame clones only and misses some. The sample has about 1 million clones, more than 65% seen once. Notes on this clone: The antigen is unknown.

Unmatched junction bases numbered 0, after V lost 5 bases and J lost 8 bases. The length of the CDR3 is 13 residues. From germline, CDR1 is SGHRS and CDR2 YFSETQ. This receptor was identified in a man aged 18 to 30 in good health. The sequenced sample consisted of memory CD4+ T cells sorted from blood. Described subset: CD45RA-negative fraction. This chain links TRBV5-1 with TRBJ2-1; TRBD2 matches at 14 bases. CDR3 region: CASRGLAGDEQFF. CDR3 DNA: TGCGCCAGCAGGGGACTAGCGGGAGATGAGCAGTTCTTC. Variable domain in full (rest from reference TRBV5-1 and TRBJ2-1): KAGVTQTPRYLIKTRGQQVTLSCSPISGHRSVSWYQQTPGQGLQFLFEYFSETQRNKGNFPGRFSGRQFSNSRSEMNVSTLELGDSALYLCASRGLAGDEQFFGPGTRLTVL.